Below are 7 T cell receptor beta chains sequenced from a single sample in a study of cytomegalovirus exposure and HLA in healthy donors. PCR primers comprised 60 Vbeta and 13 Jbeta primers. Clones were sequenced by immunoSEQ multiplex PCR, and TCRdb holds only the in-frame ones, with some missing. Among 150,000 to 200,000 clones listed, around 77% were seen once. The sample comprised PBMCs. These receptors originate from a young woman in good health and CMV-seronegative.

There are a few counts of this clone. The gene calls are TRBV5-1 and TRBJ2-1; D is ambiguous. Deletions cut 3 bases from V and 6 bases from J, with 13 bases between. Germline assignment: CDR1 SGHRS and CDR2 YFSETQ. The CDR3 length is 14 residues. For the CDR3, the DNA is TGCGCCAGCAGCTCGAGGTTATCGGGCAATGAGCAGTTCTTC. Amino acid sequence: CASSSRLSGNEQFF.

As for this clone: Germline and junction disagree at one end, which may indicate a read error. The CDR3 protein is CAISESKVGGTGYAF. As DNA, the CDR3 is TGTGCCATCAGTGAGTCTAAAGTTGGAGGTACGGGCTACGCCTTC. The J gene is TRBJ1-2, the V gene TRBV10-3, with no clear D. The CDR3 is 15 residues long. The germline V gene encodes CDR1 ENHRY and CDR2 SYGVKD.

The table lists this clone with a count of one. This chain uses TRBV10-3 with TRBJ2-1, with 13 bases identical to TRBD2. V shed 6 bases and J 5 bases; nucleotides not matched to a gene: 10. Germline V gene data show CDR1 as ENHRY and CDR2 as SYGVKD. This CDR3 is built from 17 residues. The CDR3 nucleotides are TGTGCCATCAGACTAGCGGGGGGGCCCGGGGTCCACAATGAGCAGTTCTTC. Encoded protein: CAIRLAGGPGVHNEQFF.

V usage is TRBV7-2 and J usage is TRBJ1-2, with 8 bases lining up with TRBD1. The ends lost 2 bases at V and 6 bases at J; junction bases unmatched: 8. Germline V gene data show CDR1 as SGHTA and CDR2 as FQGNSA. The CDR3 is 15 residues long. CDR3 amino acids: CASSLTYRGKDGYTF. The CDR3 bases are TGTGCCAGCAGCTTAACCTACAGGGGGAAGGATGGCTACACCTTC.

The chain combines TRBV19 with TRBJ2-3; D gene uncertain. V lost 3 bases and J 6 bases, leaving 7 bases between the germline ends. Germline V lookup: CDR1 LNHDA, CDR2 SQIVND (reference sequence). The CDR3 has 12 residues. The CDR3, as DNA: TGTGCCAGTAGTATTAGAGGTGATACGCAGTATTTT. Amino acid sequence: CASSIRGDTQYF.

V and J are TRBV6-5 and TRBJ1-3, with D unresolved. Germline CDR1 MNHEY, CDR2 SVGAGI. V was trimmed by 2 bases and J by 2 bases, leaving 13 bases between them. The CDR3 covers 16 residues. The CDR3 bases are TGTGCCAGCAGTTACAATTGGGAGGGAACTGGAAACACCATATATTTT. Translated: CASSYNWEGTGNTIYF.

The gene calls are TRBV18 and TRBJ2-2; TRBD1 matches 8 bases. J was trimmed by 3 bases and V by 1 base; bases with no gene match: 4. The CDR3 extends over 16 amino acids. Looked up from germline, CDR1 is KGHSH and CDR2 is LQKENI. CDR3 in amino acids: CASSPRTGGDTGELFF. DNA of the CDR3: TGTGCCAGCTCACCACGCACAGGGGGAGACACCGGGGAGCTGTTTTTT.